A single TCR beta chain is shown here with its context. At the DNA level, this CDR3 is encoded by other sequences in the same sample as well. The data belong to a study of shared clonotypes between healthy human individuals. The table came from immunoSEQ multiplex PCR; TCRdb's copy has only in-frame clones and leaves some out. The data hold more than 2,000,000 clones, with 90% to 95% observed a single time. The CDR3 spans 13 residues. With 5 bases removed from V and 4 bases from J, the gap between germline ends came to 11 bases. Germline-derived CDR1 and CDR2 are SGHAT and FQNNGV. The sample comprised naive CD4+ T cells from PBMCs. The subset here: CD45RA+ positively selected. The gene calls are TRBV11-2 and TRBJ1-2, with D maybe TRBD1 (6 bases). This clonotype was obtained from a man aged 18 to 30 in good health. Some clones in this sample may be carry-over from other donors' samples. The CDR3 spells CASSPGQSYGYTF. CDR3 bases: TGTGCCAGCAGCCCCGGACAGTCCTATGGCTACACCTTC. The full variable domain, completed using reference TRBV11-2 and TRBJ1-2, is EAGVAQSPRYKIIEKRQSVAFWCNPISGHATLYWYQQILGQGPKLLIQFQNNGVVDDSQLPKDRFSAERLKGVDSTLKIQPAKLEDSAVYLCASSPGQSYGYTFGSGTRLTVV.